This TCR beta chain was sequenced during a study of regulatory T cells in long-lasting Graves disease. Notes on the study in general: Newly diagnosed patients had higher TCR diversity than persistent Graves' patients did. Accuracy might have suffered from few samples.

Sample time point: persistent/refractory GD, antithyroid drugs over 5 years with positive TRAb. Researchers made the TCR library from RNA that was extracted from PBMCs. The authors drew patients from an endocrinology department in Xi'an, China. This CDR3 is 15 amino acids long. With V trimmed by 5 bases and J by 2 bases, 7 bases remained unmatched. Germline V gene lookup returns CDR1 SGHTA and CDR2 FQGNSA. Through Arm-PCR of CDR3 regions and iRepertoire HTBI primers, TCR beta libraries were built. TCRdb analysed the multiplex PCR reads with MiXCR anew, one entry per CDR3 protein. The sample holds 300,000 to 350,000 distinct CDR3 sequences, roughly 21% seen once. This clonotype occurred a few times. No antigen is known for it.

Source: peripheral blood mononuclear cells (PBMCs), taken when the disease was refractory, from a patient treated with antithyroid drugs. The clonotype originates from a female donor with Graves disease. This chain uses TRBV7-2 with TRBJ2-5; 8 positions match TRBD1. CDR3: CASSRRTGQQETQYF. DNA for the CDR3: TGTGCCAGCAGCCGCCGGACAGGGCAACAAGAGACCCAGTACTTC.